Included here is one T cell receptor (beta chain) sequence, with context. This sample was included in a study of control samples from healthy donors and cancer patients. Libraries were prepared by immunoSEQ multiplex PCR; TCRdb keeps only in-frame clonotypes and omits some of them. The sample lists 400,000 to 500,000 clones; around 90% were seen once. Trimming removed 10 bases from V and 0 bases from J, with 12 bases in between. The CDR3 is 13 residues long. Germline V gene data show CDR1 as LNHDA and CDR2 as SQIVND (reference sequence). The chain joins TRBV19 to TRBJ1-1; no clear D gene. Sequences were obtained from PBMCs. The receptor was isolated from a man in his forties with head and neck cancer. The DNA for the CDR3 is TGTGCCATCGCGAGGGCCATGAACACTGAAGCTTTCTTT. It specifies CAIARAMNTEAFF.